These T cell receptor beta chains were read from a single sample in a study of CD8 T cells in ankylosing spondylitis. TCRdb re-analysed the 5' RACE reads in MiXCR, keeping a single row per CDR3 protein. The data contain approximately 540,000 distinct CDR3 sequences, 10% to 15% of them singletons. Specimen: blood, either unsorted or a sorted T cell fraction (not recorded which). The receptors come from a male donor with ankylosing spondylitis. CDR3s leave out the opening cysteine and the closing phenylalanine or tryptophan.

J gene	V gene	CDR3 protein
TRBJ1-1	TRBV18	ASSPLGKGTEAF
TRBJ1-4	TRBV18	ASSPPSRGNEKLF
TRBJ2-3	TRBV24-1	ATSDSTRSGTDTQY
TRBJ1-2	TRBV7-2	ASSFPWGADYGYT
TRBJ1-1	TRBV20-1	SARVDRGPRGAF
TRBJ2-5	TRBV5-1	ASRGLAGTTQYPEETQY
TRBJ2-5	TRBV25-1	ASSDPFQETQY
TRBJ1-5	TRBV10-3	AISESGTPLNQPQH
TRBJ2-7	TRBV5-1	ASSLVGTGDEQY
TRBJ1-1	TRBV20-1	SARTSGTPNTEAF
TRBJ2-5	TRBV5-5	ASSFSGTIQETQY
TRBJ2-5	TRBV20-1	RVGLAGAQETQY
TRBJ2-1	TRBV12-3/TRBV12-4	ASTPGAGGYNEQF
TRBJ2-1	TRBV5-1	ASSLDGLSYNEQF
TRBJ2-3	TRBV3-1	ASSLTQGETDTQY
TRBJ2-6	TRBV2	ASSEALQYRANVLT
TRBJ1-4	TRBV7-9	ASSPGSSTNEKLF
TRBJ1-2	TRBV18	ASSYNRGEDYGYT
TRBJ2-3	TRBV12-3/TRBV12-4	ASSFGGSAADTQY
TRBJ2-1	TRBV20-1	SARDGGEGASSYNEQF
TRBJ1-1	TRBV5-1	ASSLRQGRSNEAF
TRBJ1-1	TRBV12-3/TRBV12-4	ASSQRDRGDFMNTEAF
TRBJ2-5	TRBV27	ASRGVGLETQY
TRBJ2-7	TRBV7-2	ASSTYTGIEQY
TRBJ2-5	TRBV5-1	ASSGEGLAGEGETQY
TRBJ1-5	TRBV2	ASTLRDRNSQPQH
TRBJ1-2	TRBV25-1	ASSDPGQGLYGYT
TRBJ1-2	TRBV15	ATSRDIIGGYT
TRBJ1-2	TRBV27	ASRGGRSSNYGYT
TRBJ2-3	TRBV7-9	ASSPTSGYTDTQY
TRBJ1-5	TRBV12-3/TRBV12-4	ASSLGQSSSQPQH
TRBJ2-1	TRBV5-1	ASSPQGILLNEQF
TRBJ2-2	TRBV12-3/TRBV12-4	ASSLALTSGGGELF
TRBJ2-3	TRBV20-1	SAREAGGAPDTQY
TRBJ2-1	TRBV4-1	ASSQNIAGPSYNEQF
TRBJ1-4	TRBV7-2	ASSLRVANEKLF
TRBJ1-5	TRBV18	ASSSYQGTDNQPQH
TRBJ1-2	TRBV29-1	SASAGQLHSYT
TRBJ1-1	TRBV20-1	SAGGDGGDTEAF
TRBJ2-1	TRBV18	ASSDRDGGGNEQF
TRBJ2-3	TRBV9	ASSEGGPPDTQY
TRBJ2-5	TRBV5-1	ASTWTSAGETQY
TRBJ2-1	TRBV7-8	ASSLVRGRADNEQF
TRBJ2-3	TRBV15	ATSRGVQGFTDTQY
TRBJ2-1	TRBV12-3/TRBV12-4	ASSFRAGGPHNEQF
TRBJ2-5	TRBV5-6	ASSLDPGSQETQY